The next 27 T cell receptor beta chains were all read from a single sample in a study of T cell responses to AZD1222 COVID-19 vaccine listed by TCRdb under 2021. Read against the paper, the sample's time point label means: about 28 days (+/-7) after the second vaccine dose. Preparation of the library involved the immunoSEQ multiplex PCR assay. Sourced from immuneACCESS, this table was stored by TCRdb with only in-frame sequences that have V and J called. A share of the clones is absent; for the studies checked, an unresolved V gene accounts for under half, and the remainder has no known explanation. The sample table contains 100,000 to 150,000 clones; only one count was recorded for 75% to 90% of them. Roughly 4% of the sample is taken by the ten largest. Sequencing was performed on peripheral blood, taken 28 days after the second AZD1222 dose. These receptors came from an adult who received the AZD1222 COVID-19 vaccine.

The V gene is TRBV25-1, the J gene TRBJ1-2; the D gene is possibly TRBD1 (5 bases). CDR3 length: 15 amino acids. Germline values: CDR1 MGHDK, CDR2 SYGVNS. Trimming took 2 bases from V and 7 from J, leaving 17 bases between them. Here the CDR3 DNA reads TGTGCCAGCAGTGAACACCGGGACGGAGTTTTTGGCTACACCTTC. Its translation is CASSEHRDGVFGYTF.

This sequence joins TRBV7-2 and TRBJ2-5, with TRBD2 matching 7 bases. From germline, CDR1 is SGHTA and CDR2 FQGNSA. V lost 4 bases and J lost 1; bases outside the gene matches: 6. The CDR3 has 15 residues. CDR3 residues: CASSSPPGGQETQYF. DNA for the CDR3: TGTGCCAGCAGCTCCCCCCCGGGGGGCCAAGAGACCCAGTACTTC.

The chain links TRBV2 to TRBJ1-2; D remains unclear. Between the trimmed V and J ends, which lost 1 base and 2 bases, there was a span of 8 bases. Germline V CDR1 and CDR2: SNHLY, FYNNEI. The CDR3 spans 14 residues. The CDR3 spells CASSEGGTNYGYTF. Written as DNA, the CDR3 is TGTGCCAGCAGTGAAGGTGGCACCAACTATGGCTACACCTTC.

The rearrangement joins TRBV5-3 to TRBJ1-2; D is unresolved. TRBV5-3 is an ORF, with its function uncertain. Trimming removed 0 bases at V and 13 bases at J, with 10 bases between. The CDR3 extends over 11 amino acids. DNA for the CDR3: TGTGCCAGAAGCTTGGTTCCGGCACTCACCTTC. The encoded protein is CARSLVPALTF.

V usage is TRBV19 and J usage is TRBJ2-1, with 10 bases aligning to TRBD2. Germline CDR1 LNHDA, CDR2 SQIVND (reference sequence). The CDR3 is made up of 15 amino acids. V was clipped by 9 bases and J by 5 bases; unmatched bases: 10. The CDR3 DNA is TGTGCCAGCACCCCAAGCGGGGGGGAACACAATGAGCAGTTCTTC. Protein product: CASTPSGGEHNEQFF.

The rearrangement joins TRBV6-5 to TRBJ2-1; 9 nucleotides match TRBD1. CDR1 and CDR2 from the germline V gene are MNHEY and SVGAGI. The V gene end was trimmed by 4 bases and the J gene end by 7 bases; junction bases not matched to a gene: 11. CDR3 length equals 16 residues. This chain's CDR3 is CASSSMKGQGLNEQFF. CDR3 nucleotides: TGTGCCAGCAGTTCGATGAAGGGACAGGGACTGAATGAGCAGTTCTTC.

This clone was seen a single time. The rearrangement joins TRBV27 to TRBJ2-3; D gene unclear. The germline V gene has CDR1 MNHEY and CDR2 SMNVEV (reference sequence). Trimming took off 2 bases at V and 3 bases at J, with 9 bases between the two ends. The CDR3 contains 14 residues. The chain's CDR3 is CASSLTISTDTQYF. The CDR3 DNA is TGTGCCAGCAGTTTAACTATCAGTACAGATACGCAGTATTTT.

V is TRBV19 and J is TRBJ1-2; tentatively, D is TRBD1 (6 bases). The V gene's germline CDR1 is LNHDA and CDR2 SQIVND (reference sequence). There are 15 residues in the CDR3. The V end was cut by 5 bases, the J end by 0 bases, with 13 bases between. The CDR3 protein is CASSSQGRANYGYTF. CDR3 nucleotides: TGTGCCAGTAGTTCCCAGGGGCGAGCTAACTATGGCTACACCTTC.

The sample holds a few counts of this clone. This chain uses TRBV5-5 with TRBJ2-7, with D perhaps being TRBD1 or TRBD2 (6 bases each). Trimming left V 1 base short and J 7 bases short, with 15 bases between. The length of the CDR3 is 14 residues. Germline V gives CDR1 SGHKS, CDR2 YYEKEE (reference sequence). CDR3 amino acids: CASSLRGDPSEQYF. CDR3 nucleotides: TGTGCCAGCAGCTTGAGGGGGGACCCTAGTGAGCAGTACTTC. Full variable domain (missing parts from reference TRBV5-5 and TRBJ2-7): DAGVTQSPTHLIKTRGQQVTLRCSPISGHKSVSWYQQVLGQGPQFIFQYYEKEERGRGNFPDRFSARQFPNYSSELNVNALLLGDSALYLCASSLRGDPSEQYFGPGTRLTVT.

The gene calls are TRBV2 and TRBJ2-7; TRBD2 is a possible D gene (6 bases). V was trimmed by 4 bases and J by 7 bases, leaving 11 bases between them. The germline gives CDR1 SNHLY, CDR2 FYNNEI. The CDR3 is 12 amino acids. CDR3 in DNA: TGTGCCAGCAGTGCCAGCGGGCGGGAGCAGTACTTC. Translated: CASSASGREQYF.

This clone has only one observation. The chain uses TRBV5-4 and TRBJ1-1, with 9 bases matching TRBD1. Germline CDR1 is SGHNT and CDR2 is YYREEE (reference sequence). The CDR3 consists of 13 residues. Trimming at V came to 3 bases and at J to 3 bases, leaving 0 bases not matched to a gene. CDR3 nucleotide sequence: TGTGCCAGCAGCTGGGACAGGGACACTGAAGCTTTCTTT. It specifies CASSWDRDTEAFF.

This chain joins TRBV15 and TRBJ1-6; perhaps TRBD1 as D (5 bases). The CDR3 contains 15 residues. CDR1 is LNHNV, CDR2 YYDKDF, per germline (reference sequence). With 3 bases removed from V and 8 bases from J, the gap between germline ends came to 14 bases. CDR3 DNA: TGTGCCACCAGCAGGATCGGGGGAGGGGATTCACCCCTCCACTTT. Translated: CATSRIGGGDSPLHF. Complete variable domain (other parts from reference TRBV15 and TRBJ1-6): DAMVIQNPRYQVTQFGKPVTLSCSQTLNHNVMYWYQQKSSQAPKLLFHYYDKDFNNEADTPDNFQSRRPNTSFCFLDIRSPGLGDTAMYLCATSRIGGGDSPLHFGNGTRLTVT.

The chain joins TRBV7-2 to TRBJ2-7, with D hard to call. CDR1 and CDR2 from the germline V gene are SGHTA and FQGNSA. The V and J ends lost 1 base and 4 bases respectively, with 8 bases between them. The CDR3 loop spans 13 amino acids. In DNA form, the CDR3 reads TGTGCCAGCAGCTTAGAGGCCGGTTACGAGCAGTACTTC. Protein: CASSLEAGYEQYF.

The rearrangement joins TRBV4-1 to TRBJ2-3; 8 bases are shared with TRBD2. V was pared by 1 base and J by 0 bases, with 6 bases of the junction left unmatched. CDR3 length: 17 residues. CDR1 is MGHRA and CDR2 is YSYEKL in the germline V gene. CDR3: CASSQVGRGGSTDTQYF. CDR3 nucleotide sequence: TGCGCCAGCAGCCAAGTAGGACGGGGGGGTAGCACAGATACGCAGTATTTT.

This sequence joins TRBV5-5 and TRBJ2-5, with 10 positions matching TRBD1. This CDR3 is built from 14 residues. The ends lost 4 bases at V and 5 bases at J; junction bases unmatched: 5. Per the germline V gene, CDR1 is SGHKS and CDR2 is YYEKEE (reference sequence). For the CDR3, the DNA is TGTGCCAGCAGCGAGACAGGGGGCGGGGAGACCCAGTACTTC. Its protein product is CASSETGGGETQYF.

This clone was counted a single time. The chain has TRBV19 and TRBJ2-5, with D possibly matching TRBD1 (5 bases). The CDR3 is 14 amino acids. V lost 1 base, J lost 5 bases, and 11 bases lay in between. The germline V gene encodes CDR1 LNHDA and CDR2 SQIVND (reference sequence). This CDR3 is CASSIVQGRETQYF. For the CDR3, the DNA is TGTGCCAGTAGTATAGTCCAGGGAAGGGAGACCCAGTACTTC.

The chain combines TRBV4-1 with TRBJ2-2; TRBD1 or TRBD2 may be the D gene (5 bases each). Deletions cut 3 bases from V and 1 base from J, with 15 bases between. Germline lookup yields CDR1 MGHRA and CDR2 YSYEKL. The CDR3 has 17 amino acids. The CDR3 coding sequence is TGCGCCAGCAGCCACCGAGGGGCGCTAAGGAACACCGGGGAGCTGTTTTTT. Translating it yields CASSHRGALRNTGELFF.

This clone was seen a single time. The V call is TRBV7-8, the J call TRBJ1-6; 7 positions match TRBD1. Per germline, CDR1 SGHVS and CDR2 FQNEAQ. This CDR3 comprises 15 residues. V lost 1 base and J lost 9; bases outside the gene matches: 6. CDR3 sequence reads: CASSLDPGGGSPLHF. CDR3 DNA sequence: TGTGCCAGCAGCTTAGATCCAGGGGGGGGTTCACCCCTCCACTTT.

The chain couples TRBV5-1 to TRBJ2-3; no clear D gene. From germline, CDR1 is SGHRS and CDR2 YFSETQ. V dropped 0 bases and J dropped 9 bases, with 8 bases sitting between them. The CDR3 has 12 residues. CDR3 loop: CASSLDQGTQYF. CDR3 DNA: TGCGCCAGCAGCTTGGATCAAGGCACGCAGTATTTT.

The V gene is TRBV9, the J gene TRBJ1-5; D ambiguous. V shed 5 bases and J shed 0 bases, with 9 bases lying between them. Germline values: CDR1 SGDLS, CDR2 YYNGEE. This CDR3 spans 14 amino acids. The CDR3 region is CASSLGFSNQPQHF. CDR3 DNA: TGTGCCAGCAGTCTGGGTTTTAGCAATCAGCCCCAGCATTTT.

The rearrangement links TRBV29-1 to TRBJ1-2; 7 bases agree with TRBD1. Germline CDR1 reads SQVTM; CDR2 reads ANQGSEA. The CDR3 has 13 amino acids. J was trimmed by 4 bases and V by 6 bases; bases with no gene match: 8. The CDR3 DNA reads TGCAGCGTCGTACAGGGGCCAGGCTATGGCTACACCTTC. This sequence encodes CSVVQGPGYGYTF.

The genes are TRBV24-1 and TRBJ2-1; TRBD2 aligns across 14 bases. The CDR3 extends over 17 amino acids. Trimming removed 7 bases from V and 2 bases from J; junction bases left unmatched: 6. Germline loops: CDR1 KGHDR, CDR2 SFDVKD. CDR3 bases: TGTGCCACCAGGGGGACTAGCGGGGGCCTTACCTACAATGAGCAGTTCTTC. It yields the protein CATRGTSGGLTYNEQFF.

This clone came up once. The V gene is TRBV5-1, the J gene TRBJ1-1, with a possible D match to TRBD1 (6 bases). The germline CDR1 and CDR2 sequences are SGHRS and YFSETQ. The CDR3 is made up of 16 amino acids. Trimming took 4 bases from V and 1 from J, leaving 17 bases between them. CDR3 residues: CASSLGYDRRNTEAFF. DNA for the CDR3: TGCGCCAGCAGCCTTGGGTATGACAGGAGGAACACTGAAGCTTTCTTT.

J is TRBJ1-2 and V is TRBV27; 10 nucleotides line up with TRBD1. Germline V CDR1 and CDR2: MNHEY, SMNVEV (reference sequence). This CDR3 has 15 residues. The trim removed 5 bases at V and 0 bases at J, leaving 3 bases unmatched. The CDR3 DNA is TGTGCCAGCAGTCCAGGACAGGGGGCTAACTATGGCTACACCTTC. Amino acid sequence: CASSPGQGANYGYTF.

V and J are TRBV6-2 or TRBV6-3 and TRBJ1-2; the match to TRBD1 covers 10 bases. Germline V lookup: CDR1 MNHEY, CDR2 SVGEGT. The CDR3 is 15 residues long. J lost 0 bases, V lost 5 bases, and 3 bases had no gene match. The CDR3 spells CASSPTGGANYGYTF. In DNA form, the CDR3 reads TGTGCCAGCAGTCCGACAGGGGGCGCTAACTATGGCTACACCTTC.

The rearrangement joins TRBV7-6 to TRBJ1-1; possibly TRBD1 for D (5 bases). The CDR3 runs to 14 residues. Germline CDR1 reads SGHVS; CDR2 reads FNYEAQ. Between the trimmed V and J ends, which lost 3 bases and 8 bases, there was a span of 16 bases. The CDR3 loop reads CASSFDSERGEAFF. DNA of the CDR3: TGTGCCAGCAGCTTTGACAGTGAGAGAGGGGAAGCTTTCTTT.

The chain has TRBV5-1 and TRBJ1-1, with TRBD1 identical over 7 bases. Germline CDR1 is SGHRS and CDR2 is YFSETQ. The junction had 3 bases not matched to a gene; V was cut back by 4 bases and J by 3 bases. The CDR3 spans 13 residues. CDR3 residues: CASSTQGDTEAFF. The CDR3 DNA follows: TGCGCCAGCAGCACCCAGGGGGACACTGAAGCTTTCTTT.